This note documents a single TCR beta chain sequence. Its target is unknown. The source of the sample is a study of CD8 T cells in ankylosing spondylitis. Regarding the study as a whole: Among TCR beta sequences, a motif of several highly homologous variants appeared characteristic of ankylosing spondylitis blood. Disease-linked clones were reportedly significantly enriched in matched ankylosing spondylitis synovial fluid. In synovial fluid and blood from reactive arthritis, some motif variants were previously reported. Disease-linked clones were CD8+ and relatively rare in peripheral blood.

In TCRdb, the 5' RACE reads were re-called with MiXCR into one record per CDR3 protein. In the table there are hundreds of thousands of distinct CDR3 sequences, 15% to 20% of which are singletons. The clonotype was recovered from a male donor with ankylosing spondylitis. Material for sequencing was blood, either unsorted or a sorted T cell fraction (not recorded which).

CDR3 in amino acids: CASSFPPAGGFYEQYF. CDR3 in DNA: TGTGCCAGCAGCTTCCCCCCCGCGGGAGGGTTCTACGAGCAGTACTTC. V usage is TRBV7-2 and J usage is TRBJ2-7; TRBD2 matches at 9 bases. Germline lookup yields CDR1 SGHTA and CDR2 FQGNSA. CDR3 length: 16 residues. The ends lost 3 bases at V and 3 bases at J; junction bases unmatched: 9.